The T cell receptor (beta chain) under discussion was sequenced for a study of T cell responses to AZD1222 COVID-19 vaccine (dated by TCRdb to 2020 to 2023). Regarding the complete study: TCR sequencing was performed for about 250 trial participants, of whom 207 were given two doses of AZD1222 and approximately 25 were given two doses of MenACWY control vaccine. Trial participants were enrolled into age subgroups of 18-55, 56-69 and 70-plus years, which contained roughly 140, 27 and 60 TCR-sequenced participants, respectively.

From the cysteine up to the phenylalanine, the CDR3 has a length of 15 residues. The kept DNA is CDR3 alone, 45 bases in frame from the first base. CDR1 is given as SGHAT and CDR2 as FQNNGV, both from the germline V gene. V lost 0 bases and J lost 3 bases; the stretch between them is 11 bases long. This sample's time point label indicates: about 28 days (+/-7) after the second vaccine dose. AZD1222 recipients with second doses at about 4 weeks or about 12 weeks were pooled, because spike-specific TCR depth and breadth did not differ between schedules. Vaccinee samples came from UK trials COV001 and COV002, including a single-blind randomized controlled phase 2/3 trial of AZD1222 (ChAdOx1 nCoV-19) in healthy adults. For TCRbeta chain sequencing, PBMC samples from trial participants were taken at day 0 and at day 28 after the second dose. To note about this clone: The antigen it binds to is not known. Base qualities are not provided; no much larger clone lies one nucleotide away.

The CDR3 regions of human TCRbeta chains were analyzed by immunosequencing. The paper's processing steps were these. TCRs in the repertoires were compared against a reference library of SARS-CoV-2-specific TCRs that had been generated with the MIRA antigen-specificity platform. Breadth meant the fraction of unique TCRs that were SARS-CoV-2-associated, whereas depth meant the fraction of total T cells that were SARS-CoV-2-associated. Each spike-specific TCR was assigned to its reactive spike region and to a CD4 or CD8 class using the MIRA data. Log10-transformed breadth and depth values were compared by one-way ANOVA with Sidak's multiple comparisons tests. Here the immuneACCESS table is served through TCRdb, limited to in-frame sequences with V and J called. Missing clones are a known gap in these copies; in checked studies unresolved V genes cover under half, and the rest lacks a known reason. That table is the source of V, J and clone size, and D and trimming were worked out from the DNA. Counted in this sample were about 82,000 clones; roughly 85% of them appeared once. 1.3% of the sample goes to the ten largest clones.

The full study reports these points: Participants were mostly white British and included more females than males, and it was suggested by the authors that clonal diversity may have been underestimated. A significant rise in spike-specific TCR breadth and depth was observed after two AZD1222 doses relative to day 0 and relative to MenACWY recipients. Because no day 14 peak-response samples were available, repertoires were characterized only after the peak T cell response. In the small 56-69-year group, the increase in depth fell short of significance, most likely because of low power. Reportedly, close to half of the unique spike-specific TCRs recognized epitopes lying outside the regions that are mutated in the B.1.351 and B.1.1.7 variants. Only 5 to 7 AZD1222 recipients were SARS-CoV-2 seropositive at baseline, limiting conclusions about previously exposed vaccinees. The whole spike protein was spanned by vaccine-associated CD4 TCRs, and dominant responses were seen in regions 160-218 and 743-854.

The clonotype was recovered from an adult who received the AZD1222 COVID-19 vaccine. Sample: peripheral blood, taken 28 days after the second AZD1222 dose. In this chain, TRBV11-2 is recombined with TRBJ1-2; the D gene remains uncertain. The DNA reads TGTGCCAGCAGCTTAGATATCATGGGTGACTATGGCTACACCTTC. This sequence encodes CASSLDIMGDYGYTF.